These 4 T cell receptor beta chains share one sample of origin, sequenced in a study of human T cells and chemical hapten exposure (dated by TCRdb to about 2021). Receptors were amplified or captured by RACE. Sequencing was performed on a NextSeq 500. Using fastp trimming at Q25 and MiXCR clonotype assembly, TCRdb reanalyzed the public sequencing data and kept in-frame beta chains. Under each unique CDR3 protein, matching rows form one entry showing the most common genes and DNA. The sample includes more than 85,000 distinct CDR3 sequences, with less than 35% observed a single time. The ten largest clones add up to around 2.7% of the sample. The time point label on this specimen signifies: patch test 3, about 24 weeks after DPC sensitization. The treatment or condition label here, explained by the study, means: therapeutic diphenylcyclopropenone sensitization with weekly scalp DPC. This sample comprised whole blood, obtained in connection with sensitization to the hapten diphenylcyclopropenone (DPC). The receptors were sampled from a middle-aged man with alopecia areata. Some clones in this sample may be carry-over from other donors' samples.

The rearrangement joins TRBV28 to TRBJ1-1; D may be TRBD1 (5 bases). Germline V gene sequence: CDR1 MDHEN, CDR2 SYDVKM. Trimming took off 2 bases at V and 1 base at J, with 11 bases between the two ends. The CDR3 consists of 15 residues. This chain's CDR3 is CASSLRGGKNTEAFF. CDR3 bases: TGTGCCAGCAGTTTACGGGGCGGGAAGAACACTGAAGCTTTCTTT.

The V and J genes are TRBV10-3 and TRBJ2-5, with a possible D match to TRBD2 (6 bases). Trimming stripped 6 bases from V and 2 bases from J, with 7 bases between. The germline gives CDR1 ENHRY, CDR2 SYGVKD. This CDR3 has 12 residues. The CDR3 coding sequence is TGTGCCATCAGGGGACTTCAAGAGACCCAGTACTTC. It yields the protein CAIRGLQETQYF.

This clonotype occurred a few times. The chain is built from TRBV7-2 and TRBJ2-3, with 8 bases identical to TRBD1. Trimming removed 1 base from V and 7 bases from J; junction bases left unmatched: 7. The CDR3 covers 15 residues. CDR1 is SGHTA and CDR2 is FQGNSA in the germline V gene. CDR3: CASSLDQGATNTQYF. The CDR3 DNA is TGTGCCAGCAGCTTAGATCAGGGGGCGACTAATACGCAGTATTTT. The complete variable domain, with remaining parts taken from reference TRBV7-2 and TRBJ2-3, reads GAGVSQSPSNKVTEKGKDVELRCDPISGHTALYWYRQSLGQGLEFLIYFQGNSAPDKSGLPSDRFSAERTGGSVSTLTIQRTQQEDSAVYLCASSLDQGATNTQYFGPGTRLTVL.

The chain employs TRBV18 and TRBJ1-2; no firm D call. Germline CDR1 reads KGHSH; CDR2 reads LQKENI. The CDR3 totals 15 residues. Trimming stripped 5 bases from V and 4 bases from J, with 17 bases between. In nucleotides, the CDR3 is TGTGCCAGCTCAAACGCCGAGGTCAGAAGCTATGGCTACACCTTC. Translating it yields CASSNAEVRSYGYTF.